This T cell receptor beta chain came from a study of blood T cell repertoires in COVID-19. Produced via immunoSEQ multiplex PCR; TCRdb's table is partial and in-frame only. The table lists about 480,000 clones, around nine tenths of them singletons. V lost 4 bases and J lost 2; bases outside the gene matches: 8. The CDR3 has 18 amino acids. Per the germline V gene, CDR1 is SEHNR and CDR2 is FQNEAQ (reference sequence). The source of this sequence is a woman between 35 and 50 years old who had recovered from COVID-19. The V and J genes are TRBV7-9 and TRBJ2-3; 14 bases agree with TRBD2. The specimen was PBMCs or T cells enriched from blood (not recorded which). The CDR3 coding sequence is TGTGCCAGCAGCTCCCACCGACTAGCGGGAGGGACCACAGATACGCAGTATTTT. Translation gives CASSSHRLAGGTTDTQYF.